This T cell receptor beta chain is drawn from a study of cytomegalovirus exposure and HLA in healthy donors. For the study at large: In a later analysis, the 110 or so validation repertoires were reported to have used the same platform as the 666 first-cohort repertoires. Study outcomes and limitations: CMV antigen specificity of three CMV-associated chains was confirmed in vitro.

With V trimmed by 6 bases and J by 6 bases, 12 bases remained unmatched. Germline-derived CDR1 and CDR2 are KGHSH and LQKENI. CDR3 length equals 15 residues. Separate from the roughly 670-subject first cohort, the approximately 120-subject validation cohort was the one that the donors belonged to. Concerning this clone: The antigen is unknown.

The assay was immunoSEQ multiplex PCR, and TCRdb's table has in-frame clones only and misses some. The repertoire holds some 170,000 clones, with around 92% as singletons. The source material was PBMCs. The chain has TRBV18 and TRBJ2-3, with 7 bases aligning to TRBD1. The sequence derives from a woman aged 18-29 years in good health and CMV-seropositive. In nucleotides, the CDR3 is TGTGCCAGCTCGGGGGACAGCGTGGTGGCCGATACGCAGTATTTT. It encodes CASSGDSVVADTQYF. The full variable domain, rest sourced from reference TRBV18 and TRBJ2-3, is NAGVMQNPRHLVRRRGQEARLRCSPMKGHSHVYWYRQLPEEGLKFMVYLQKENIIDESGMPKERFSAEFPKEGPSILRIQQVVRGDSAAYFCASSGDSVVADTQYFGPGTRLTVL.